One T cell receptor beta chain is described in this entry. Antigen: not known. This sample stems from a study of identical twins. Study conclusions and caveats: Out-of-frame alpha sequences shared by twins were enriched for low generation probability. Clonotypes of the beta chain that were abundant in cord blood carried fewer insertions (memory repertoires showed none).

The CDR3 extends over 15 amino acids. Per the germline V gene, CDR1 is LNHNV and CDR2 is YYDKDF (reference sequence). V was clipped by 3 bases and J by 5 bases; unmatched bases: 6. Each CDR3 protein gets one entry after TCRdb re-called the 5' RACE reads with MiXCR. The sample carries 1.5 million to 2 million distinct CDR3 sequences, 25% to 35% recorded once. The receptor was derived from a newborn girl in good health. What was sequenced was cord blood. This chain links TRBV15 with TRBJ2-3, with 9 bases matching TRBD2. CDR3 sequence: CATSRRTSVGDTQYF. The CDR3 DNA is TGTGCCACCAGCAGGAGGACTAGCGTCGGAGATACGCAGTATTTT.